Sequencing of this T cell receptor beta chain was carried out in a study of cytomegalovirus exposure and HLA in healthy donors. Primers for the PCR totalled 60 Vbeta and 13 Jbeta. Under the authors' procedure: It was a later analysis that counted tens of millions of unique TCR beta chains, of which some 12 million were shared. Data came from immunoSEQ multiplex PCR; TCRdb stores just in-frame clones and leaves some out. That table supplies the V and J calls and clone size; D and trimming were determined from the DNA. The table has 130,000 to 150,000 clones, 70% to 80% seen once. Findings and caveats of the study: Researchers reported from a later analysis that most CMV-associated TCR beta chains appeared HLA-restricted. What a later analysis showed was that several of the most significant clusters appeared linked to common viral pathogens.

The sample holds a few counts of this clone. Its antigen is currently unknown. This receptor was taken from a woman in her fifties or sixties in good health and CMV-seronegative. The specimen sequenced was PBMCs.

This chain's CDR3 is CASSFPTRSSYNEQFF. In DNA, the CDR3 is TGTGCCAGCAGCTTCCCGACACGAAGCTCCTACAATGAGCAGTTCTTC. The V call is TRBV5-4, the J call TRBJ2-1; D is unclear. The germline V and J ends were trimmed by 2 bases and 0 bases, with 12 bases remaining between them. The CDR3 totals 16 residues. The germline V gene encodes CDR1 SGHNT and CDR2 YYREEE (reference sequence).